This is a list of T cell receptor beta chains from one sample in a study of OX40 agonist ivuxolimab in advanced cancers. Sequenced by immunoSEQ multiplex PCR; TCRdb stores in-frame clones only, minus some. The sample has tens of thousands of clones; roughly 84% are singletons. The material sequenced was CD4+ or CD8+ T cells sorted from blood, taken in a trial of the OX40 agonist ivuxolimab. The receptor source for this set is an adult with an advanced solid tumor such as melanoma, head and neck, liver or kidney cancer. The CDR3 runs from the conserved cysteine through the conserved F or W. The D gene is left open where the match is weak. Expanded clones are given a class, and other clones once, few, many or no size at all.

V	size	D	J	CDR3	DNA
TRBV27	NA	NA	TRBJ2-3	CASSNLMGNTDTQYF	TGTGCCAGCAGTAACCTCATGGGAAACACAGATACGCAGTATTTT
TRBV29-1	NA	TRBD2	TRBJ2-5	CSVEWLAGFSKGTQYF	TGCAGCGTTGAATGGCTAGCGGGATTCTCGAAGGGGACCCAGTACTTC
TRBV4-3	NA	NA	TRBJ2-2	CASSQDSGAGELFF	TGCGCCAGCAGCCAAGATTCAGGCGCCGGGGAGCTGTTTTTT
TRBV5-1	NA	NA	TRBJ1-2	CASSPTTEPDGYTF	TGCGCCAGCAGCCCTACTACAGAGCCGGATGGCTACACCTTC
TRBV10-1	NA	TRBD1	TRBJ2-2	CASTSDRVTGELFF	TGCGCCAGCACCTCGGACAGGGTGACCGGGGAGCTGTTTTTT
TRBV30	NA	TRBD1	TRBJ2-7	CAWNEGGSYEQYF	TGTGCCTGGAACGAAGGGGGCTCGTACGAGCAGTACTTC
TRBV27	NA	NA	TRBJ1-2	CASSLSRGPGNYGYTF	TGTGCCAGCAGTTTATCCAGAGGGCCTGGGAACTATGGCTACACCTTC
TRBV10-2	few	NA	TRBJ1-6	CASSEIPRAPLHF	TGCGCCAGCAGTGAGATCCCTAGGGCACCCCTCCACTTT
TRBV30	NA	TRBD1	TRBJ1-2	CAWSGGQGGIGYGYTF	TGTGCCTGGAGTGGAGGACAGGGGGGTATCGGCTATGGCTACACCTTC
TRBV11-2	NA	NA	TRBJ2-5	CASSRGGQGLETQYF	TGTGCCAGCAGCCGTGGGGGTCAAGGGCTGGAGACCCAGTACTTC
TRBV21-1	once	NA	TRBJ1-2	CASRRKVAGGPYGYTF	TGTGCCAGCAGGCGCAAAGTGGCAGGGGGCCCCTATGGCTACACCTTC
TRBV25-1	NA	NA	TRBJ1-6	CASSESELEGFDNSPLHF	TGTGCCAGCAGTGAATCCGAGCTAGAGGGGTTTGATAATTCACCCCTCCACTTT
TRBV19	NA	TRBD2	TRBJ2-7	CASSALAGTYEQYF	TGTGCCAGTAGTGCACTAGCGGGAACCTACGAGCAGTACTTC
TRBV7-9	NA	NA	TRBJ2-3	CASSENTGSTQYF	TGTGCCAGCAGCGAAAATACAGGGTCTACGCAGTATTTT
TRBV5-1	NA	NA	TRBJ2-2	CASSRAIDTGELFF	TGCGCCAGCAGCCGAGCGATAGACACCGGGGAGCTGTTTTTT
TRBV30	once	TRBD1	TRBJ2-1	CAWSSDRGNEQFF	TGTGCCTGGAGCTCGGACAGGGGGAATGAGCAGTTCTTC
TRBV27	NA	TRBD1	TRBJ1-5	CASSLWGTDNQPQHF	TGTGCCAGCAGTTTATGGGGGACAGACAATCAGCCCCAGCATTTT
TRBV19	NA	NA	TRBJ2-3	CASSSLTGATDTQYF	TGTGCCAGTAGTTCCCTTACGGGAGCCACAGATACGCAGTATTTT
TRBV9	NA	NA	TRBJ2-3	CASSVEGQGITDTQYF	TGTGCCAGCAGCGTAGAGGGGCAGGGGATCACAGATACGCAGTATTTT
TRBV28	NA	NA	TRBJ2-7	CASSIRDAQYF	TGTGCCAGCTCCATTCGTGATGCGCAGTACTTC
TRBV5-1	NA	NA	TRBJ2-7	CASSLGDYLTDEQYF	TGCGCCAGCAGCTTGGGCGATTACTTGACAGACGAGCAGTACTTC
TRBV18	few	NA	TRBJ2-7	CASSLDLYEQYF	TGTGCCAGCTCACTTGACTTATACGAGCAGTACTTC
TRBV6-5	once	NA	TRBJ1-2	CASSSLEGKGYTF	TGTGCCAGCAGTTCACTCGAGGGGAAGGGCTACACCTTC
TRBV5-4	NA	NA	TRBJ1-2	CASSSTGVGGYGYTF	TGTGCCAGCAGCAGTACAGGAGTTGGGGGCTATGGCTACACCTTC
TRBV28	NA	NA	TRBJ1-1	CASTRVVGGRGNTEAFF	TGTGCCAGCACCCGAGTGGTCGGGGGCCGAGGGAACACTGAAGCTTTCTTT
TRBV5-1	NA	NA	TRBJ2-1	CASSSVRDNEQFF	TGCGCCAGCAGCTCGGTGAGAGACAATGAGCAGTTCTTC
TRBV5-6	NA	TRBD2	TRBJ2-1	CASSLGGPSGSVYNEQFF	TGTGCCAGCAGTTTGGGAGGGCCTAGCGGCAGTGTCTACAATGAGCAGTTCTTC